Listed here is a single TCR beta chain. Its matching antigen is unknown. Other DNA variants within this sample encode the same CDR3. The sample is drawn from a study of shared clonotypes between healthy human individuals. Study overall: The donor group consisted of two women and three men, aged 18 to 49. The study used three CD4 naive, three CD4 memory, two CD8 naive and one CD8 memory plate per donor. Overall study findings and caveats: What naive subsets generally showed was a larger estimated richness than memory subsets showed.

CD4+ cells underwent separation, giving CD45RA+ naive and CD45RA-negative memory subsets. Losses at the gene ends were 5 bases for V and 3 bases for J; bases not matched to a gene: 6. The V gene's germline CDR1 is SGHAT and CDR2 FQNNGV. This CDR3 spans 14 amino acids. Some clones are missing from TCRdb's copy, which holds only in-frame ones; the method was immunoSEQ multiplex PCR. The sample comprises approximately 2,300,000 clones, roughly 90% of which are singletons, and around 0.4% rests with the top ten. This chain joins TRBV11-2 and TRBJ2-7; 8 bases fit TRBD1. Sequenced sample: naive CD4+ T cells from PBMCs. Subset reported: CD45RA+ positively selected. This TCR derives from a man aged 18-30 years in good health. Some clones in this sample may be carry-over from other donors' samples. CDR3 amino acids: CASSRTGRSYEQYF. In DNA, the CDR3 is TGTGCCAGCAGCCGGACAGGGAGGAGCTACGAGCAGTACTTC.